This T cell receptor (beta chain) emerged from a study of spatial heterogeneity in lung cancer (dated by TCRdb to between 2019 and 2020). For the study in its entirety: Beta-chain transcripts were consistently detected in greater numbers than alpha-chain transcripts, which likely reflected higher beta-chain transcript abundance. In the raw uncorrected reads, each unique combination of TCR and UMI appeared on average more than ten times. The study quantitatively compared TCR alpha and beta repertoires across multiple tumor regions, matched nontumor lung and blood in non-small cell lung cancer. TCR repertoire features were related to nonsynonymous mutation counts determined by whole-exome sequencing of tumor tissue. Both alpha and beta chains were TCR-sequenced in samples taken at surgery, namely 220 tumor regions, approximately 63 matched nontumor lung samples and 45 to 60 PBMC samples. The research as a whole found: Ubiquitous expanded tumor TCRs showed up in blood more often at tumor resection than at routine follow-up. Additional single-cell paired TCR alpha and beta sequencing was considered necessary to confirm, at a functional level, the hypothesis that regional TCRs recognize regional mutations.

Via the germline V gene (reference sequence), CDR1 is DFQATT and CDR2 SNEGSKA. Inclusive of the bounding cysteine and phenylalanine, the CDR3 is 14 residues long. The DNA shown is the 42-base CDR3, in frame from base 1. Trimming removed 3 bases from V and 2 bases from J, leaving 13 bases between the germline ends. This clonotype was detected ten times or more. The specificity of this receptor is unknown. No base qualities exist here, and no much larger clone lies one base off it. Library prep was done by 5' RACE. TCRdb names NextSeq 500 as the instrument used. The TCR library protocol attached a unique molecular identifier to each TCR cDNA molecule to allow correction of PCR and sequencing errors. The original pipeline was this. Decombinator tools were used for TCR identification, UMI-based error correction and CDR3 extraction. TCRs above a frequency of 2 per 1,000, corresponding to the top 1% of the tumor frequency distribution, were defined as expanded. Renyi diversity was calculated using the R vegan package after each repertoire was subsampled 100 times to 5,000 TCRs. To build CDR3 similarity networks, amino acid triplet string-kernel similarity was used, and CDR3s were connected when their pairwise similarity was above 0.82. TCRdb reworked the public reads: Q25 trimming with fastp, MiXCR clone assembly, productive beta chains retained. Entries that share a CDR3 protein sequence are merged under the most common genes and DNA. These V and J calls derive from TCRdb rather than the authors' analysis. Recorded for this sample are tens of thousands of distinct CDR3 sequences; 4.6% of them occurred a single time. The ten most abundant clones make up less than 45% of the sample.

This specimen's time point label, interpreted: sample taken at primary tumor resection. Without any cell sorting, TCR sequencing was performed on whole RNA extracted either from tumor and nontumor lung tissue or from cryopreserved PBMC samples. The donors were some 70 patients from the lung TRACERx cohort who had early-stage, untreated non-small cell lung cancer. Only patients with enough RNA available from two or more tumor regions were chosen for TCR sequencing. The source was PBMCs, collected at surgery. The clonotype comes from a male donor with early-stage non-small cell lung cancer. The rearrangement joined TRBV20-1 to TRBJ2-5; confidence is insufficient to name the D gene. The CDR3 amino acid sequence is: CSARKATSQETQYF. The base sequence is TGCAGTGCTAGGAAAGCGACCTCACAAGAGACCCAGTACTTC.